The 20 T cell receptor beta chains given below trace back to one sample, sequenced in a study of Graves' ophthalmopathy and Graves' hyperthyroidism. Using RNA transcripts, the TCR beta CDR3 regions were amplified. HTBI-primed first-round RT-PCR preceded second-round multiplex PCR. TCRdb reprocessed the multiplex PCR reads via MiXCR and lists one record per CDR3 protein. Found here are 500,000 to 700,000 distinct CDR3 sequences, over 20% of them singletons; the top ten hold 7.1%. Sequencing used peripheral blood. The receptors here all came from a woman younger than 35 with stable Graves' hyperthyroidism. Some clones in this sample may be carry-over from other donors' samples.

This clonotype turned up a few times. The chain uses TRBV3-1 and TRBJ2-5; D gene uncertain. The V gene's germline CDR1 is LGHDT and CDR2 YNNKEL (reference sequence). The CDR3 is 13 amino acids. Trimming cost V 5 bases and J 5 bases, with 12 bases left between them. The CDR3 DNA reads TGTGCCAGCAGCGTCATTCCTGGGGAGACCCAGTACTTC. Its protein is CASSVIPGETQYF.

This clonotype was detected ten times or more. CDR3 sequence (DNA): TGTGCCAGCAGTCGGACTAGCGGGACGAACACCGGGGAGCTGTTTTTT. Translated: CASSRTSGTNTGELFF. The chain joins TRBV12-3 or TRBV12-4 to TRBJ2-2; 12 bases are a match to TRBD2. The CDR3 length is 16 residues. Trimming removed 5 bases from V and 0 bases from J; junction bases left unmatched: 1.

The chain uses TRBV5-1 and TRBJ2-7, with a tentative D call TRBD2 (5 bases). With 0 bases removed from V and 3 bases from J, the gap between germline ends came to 10 bases. From germline, CDR1 is SGHRS and CDR2 YFSETQ. The CDR3 runs to 14 residues. CDR3 amino acids: CASSLGNEGYEQYF. For the CDR3, the DNA is TGCGCCAGCAGCTTGGGTAATGAGGGCTACGAGCAGTACTTC.

The J gene is TRBJ2-5, the V gene TRBV10-3; perhaps TRBD2 as D (5 bases). CDR3 length: 13 residues. Germline V gene sequence: CDR1 ENHRY, CDR2 SYGVKD. Trimming stripped 6 bases from V and 1 base from J, with 9 bases between. CDR3 in amino acids: CAIRGLSQETQYF. The CDR3 DNA follows: TGTGCCATCAGAGGACTTTCCCAAGAGACCCAGTACTTC.

This clonotype was detected a few times. This sequence joins TRBV7-2 and TRBJ2-5, with 9 bases fitting TRBD1. The J segment lost 2 bases and the V segment lost 6 bases, leaving 1 base of the junction unmatched. The CDR3 loop spans 13 amino acids. Germline CDR1 is SGHTA and CDR2 is FQGNSA. The CDR3 region is CASRGTGQETQYF. As DNA, the CDR3 is TGTGCCAGCAGGGGGACAGGGCAAGAGACCCAGTACTTC.

This clonotype was recorded many times. The CDR3 loop reads CSARASEGANVLTF. CDR3 coding DNA: TGCAGTGCCCGAGCATCCGAAGGGGCCAACGTCCTGACTTTC. This chain uses TRBV20-1 with TRBJ2-6; D gene uncertain. This CDR3 comprises 14 residues. The ends were cut back, 6 bases at V and 4 bases at J, with 13 bases in the middle. Germline V gene sequence: CDR1 DFQATT, CDR2 SNEGSKA (reference sequence).

The V call is TRBV28, the J call TRBJ1-2; perhaps TRBD1 as D (5 bases). Between the trimmed V and J ends, which lost 6 bases and 1 base, there was a span of 24 bases. Germline lookup yields CDR1 MDHEN and CDR2 SYDVKM. This CDR3 region has 18 residues. CDR3 in DNA: TGTGCCAGCAGGGACCCTCCAGGGACTCAAAACCGTAACTATGGCTACACCTTC. It encodes CASRDPPGTQNRNYGYTF.

The rearrangement links TRBV20-1 to TRBJ2-5; D tentatively fits TRBD1 or TRBD2 (5 bases each). Trimming removed 5 bases at V and 4 bases at J, with 11 bases between. Germline CDR1 and CDR2: DFQATT and SNEGSKA (reference sequence). The CDR3 is made up of 12 amino acids. CDR3 region: CSAGGIAETQYF. CDR3 in DNA: TGCAGTGCTGGGGGAATAGCAGAGACCCAGTACTTC.

This clonotype was counted at least ten times. The CDR3 is CSATGQTRIDEQYF. DNA for the CDR3: TGCAGTGCAACGGGACAGACGAGAATTGACGAGCAGTACTTC. This rearrangement joins TRBV20-1 to TRBJ2-7; 7 bases are a match to TRBD1. The V gene end was trimmed by 6 bases and the J gene end by 5 bases; junction bases not matched to a gene: 13. This CDR3 has 14 amino acids. The germline V gene has CDR1 DFQATT and CDR2 SNEGSKA (reference sequence).

This clonotype was seen only a few times. V and J are TRBV12-3 or TRBV12-4 and TRBJ1-2; D call uncertain. Trimming stripped 8 bases from V and 8 bases from J, with 15 bases between. The CDR3 extends over 12 amino acids. The CDR3 DNA reads as TGTGCCAGCGGTACGGCGGTAAGCGGCTACACCTTC. It is translated as CASGTAVSGYTF.

Comments on this clonotype: Possible read error: a much larger clone is one base away. The V and J genes are TRBV4-1 and TRBJ2-7; D is unresolved. The ends were cut back, 2 bases at V and 1 base at J, with 9 bases in the middle. This CDR3 has 14 amino acids. The germline V gene encodes CDR1 MGHRA and CDR2 YSYEKL. CDR3 sequence: CASSQPLVSYEQYV. CDR3 nucleotide sequence: TGCGCCAGCAGCCAACCCCTAGTATCCTACGAGCAGTACGTC.

This clonotype occurred many times. The chain couples TRBV12-3 or TRBV12-4 to TRBJ2-7; D assignment may be TRBD1 or TRBD2 (5 bases each). CDR3 length: 13 amino acids. Trimming took off 2 bases at V and 4 bases at J, with 9 bases between the two ends. Here the CDR3 reads CASSLNRRYEQYF. DNA of the CDR3: TGTGCCAGCAGTTTAAACAGGAGGTACGAGCAGTACTTC.

The chain links TRBV28 to TRBJ1-1; no firm D call. V lost 6 bases to trimming and J lost 0 bases, with 20 bases between them. CDR3 length equals 17 residues. Germline V lookup: CDR1 MDHEN, CDR2 SYDVKM. The CDR3 is CASSHSRSRTMNTEAFF. The DNA for the CDR3 is TGTGCCAGCAGCCACAGCCGAAGCAGGACCATGAACACTGAAGCTTTCTTT. Combining the CDR3 with reference TRBV28 and TRBJ1-1 gives the whole variable domain DVKVTQSSRYLVKRTGEKVFLECVQDMDHENMFWYRQDPGLGLRLIYFSYDVKMKEKGDIPEGYSVSREKKERFSLILESASTNQTSMYLCASSHSRSRTMNTEAFFGQGTRLTVV.

This clonotype was recorded at least ten times. The chain links TRBV7-9 to TRBJ1-2; D unresolved. Germline CDR1 SEHNR, CDR2 FQNEAQ (reference sequence). The CDR3 has 11 residues. Trimming shortened V by 5 bases and J by 8 bases, and 9 bases separated the two germline ends. Here the CDR3 DNA reads TGTGCCAGCAGCCTCTGGGGAGGCTACACCTTC. It encodes CASSLWGGYTF.

The chain combines TRBV7-2 with TRBJ1-4; D might be TRBD1 (5 bases). The CDR3 contains 14 residues. The germline V gene encodes CDR1 SGHTA and CDR2 FQGNSA. V lost 4 bases and J lost 4, with 10 bases in between. The CDR3 DNA reads as TGTGCCAGCAGCTCAGGGAACCATAATGAAAAACTGTTTTTT. Protein sequence: CASSSGNHNEKLFF.

This clonotype was picked up many times. The V call is TRBV15, the J call TRBJ2-2, with TRBD2 matching 11 bases. V gave up 1 base and J gave up 7 bases; unmatched junction bases: 8. CDR3 length: 17 amino acids. Germline V gives CDR1 LNHNV, CDR2 YYDKDF (reference sequence). CDR3 DNA: TGTGCCACCAGCAGAGTCCCGACTAGCGGGATGGTCGGGGAGCTGTTTTTT. Amino acid sequence: CATSRVPTSGMVGELFF.

The chain uses TRBV6-5 and TRBJ1-1; tentatively, D is TRBD1 (6 bases). V lost 1 base and J 7 bases, leaving 13 bases between the germline ends. Germline loops: CDR1 MNHEY, CDR2 SVGAGI. The CDR3 has 14 residues. CDR3 DNA sequence: TGTGCCAGCAGTTACTTGAAGTGGGGGCTTGAAGCTTTCTTT. Translating it yields CASSYLKWGLEAFF.

V gene TRBV5-6 combines with J gene TRBJ2-5; 7 nucleotides line up with TRBD1. V shed 4 bases, J shed 4 bases, and the junction held 10 bases outside the gene matches. The V gene's germline CDR1 is SGHDT and CDR2 YYEEEE. The CDR3 length is 15 residues. CDR3 bases: TGTGCCAGCAGCCTATATGAGGGACAGACAGAGACCCAGTACTTC. Translating gives CASSLYEGQTETQYF.

In its sample, this clonotype was seen a few times. The chain is built from TRBV6-1 and TRBJ2-4; D not resolved. CDR1 and CDR2 (germline): MNHNS, SASEGT. Between the trimmed V and J ends, which lost 3 bases and 1 base, there was a span of 7 bases. The CDR3 length is 14 residues. This CDR3 is CASSDTWAKNIQYF. The CDR3 bases are TGTGCCAGCAGTGATACATGGGCCAAAAACATTCAGTACTTC.

This clonotype was detected ten times or more. This chain links TRBV6-2 or TRBV6-3 with TRBJ1-1, with D tentatively TRBD1 (5 bases). Between the trimmed V and J ends, which lost 2 bases and 0 bases, there was a span of 7 bases. The CDR3 extends over 14 amino acids. The V gene's germline CDR1 is MNHEY and CDR2 SVGEGT. CDR3 in amino acids: CASSYQGLNTEAFF. The CDR3 DNA is TGTGCCAGCAGTTACCAGGGCCTGAACACTGAAGCTTTCTTT.